This entry concerns a single T cell receptor beta chain. Its cognate antigen has yet to be identified. There are no base qualities to consult, and no much larger clone falls within one base. This sample was taken from a study of blood T cell repertoires in COVID-19 (dated by TCRdb to about 2020). Turning to the overall study: Collaborator samples came from the United States, Italy and Spain and covered acute and convalescent phases of COVID-19. The material from the prospective study consisted of cDNA or gDNA derived from T cells, B-cell-depleted T cells, or PBMCs. The dataset comprised deeply sampled blood TCRbeta repertoires from subjects exposed to, actively infected with, or recovered from COVID-19. A freely available public database, intended as a resource for researchers studying the immune response to SARS-CoV-2, is where the repertoires were released. The samples were drawn from two sources: the first 160 participants of the ongoing ImmuneRACE study, and some 1,300 subjects contributed by 6 global collaborators. The sample metadata nearly always contained a de-identified subject ID, COVID-19 status, age in years and sex. Where available, HLA class I and class II types were obtained from metadata supplied by the sample provider rather than from assay-based typing.

The germline V gene sets CDR1 to SQVTM and CDR2 to ANQGSEA. The junction carries 21 bases between V and J, which are trimmed by 7 bases and 8 bases respectively. The CDR3, cysteine through phenylalanine, is 14 amino acids long. Only the CDR3 DNA is retained, 42 bases long and in frame from the first base. What the research found in general, with its limitations: Clinical and demographic metadata were provided uncurated, with the amount varying by source and participant.

Enrolling through a virtual design, the prospective study's participants ranged in age from about 18 to 100 years and lived across roughly 24 United States geographic areas. In the prospective study, participants were assigned to cohorts based on the clinical history participants reported in a screening survey and a study questionnaire. Recovered participants in ImmuneRACE Cohort 3 were defined as having two consecutive negative NP/OP PCR tests, clearance from a healthcare professional, or resolution of symptoms. Mobile phlebotomists in the prospective study collected whole blood, serum and a nasopharyngeal or oropharyngeal swab from every participant. Additional blood draws and questionnaires over a 2-month period could optionally be provided by prospective study participants. Before DNA extraction, blood samples from the prospective study were shipped at room temperature or frozen. The immunoSEQ Assay, a bias-controlled multiplex PCR, was used to amplify TCRbeta CDR3 regions from genomic DNA. Turning to the authors' computational methods: Nucleated cell counts per sample were estimated from amplification of reference gene primers within the assay. Sequence reads were collapsed and filtered to measure the absolute abundance of every unique TCRbeta CDR3 rearrangement. For each sample, productive Simpson clonality was calculated as the square root of Simpson's diversity index across productive rearrangements. TCRdb limited this immuneACCESS table to in-frame rearrangements with V and J called. A share of clones is missing; checked studies link under half to unresolved V genes, and the rest is unexplained. That table furnishes V, J and clone size, whereas the DNA furnished D and trimming. Present in this sample are some 260,000 clones, approximately 84% of which were seen just once. Clones ranked in the top ten supply about 1.6% of the sample.

The receptor was derived from a man aged 35-49 years who had recovered from COVID-19. Sequenced input: PBMCs or T cells enriched from blood (not recorded which). This receptor chain uses TRBV29-1 and TRBJ2-1; the D region possibly corresponds to TRBD2 (5 bases align). The CDR3 protein: CSAREGFRQHEQFF. The DNA sequence reads TGCAGCGCCAGAGAGGGCTTCCGCCAACATGAGCAGTTCTTC.